This TCR beta chain was identified during a study of CXCR3-negative and CXCR3-positive naive CD8 T cells. Findings and caveats of the study: It was found that naive subsets had comparable surface CD5, and TCR strength was inferred from TRB CDR3 properties. High diversity, comparable across both naive subsets, contrasted with much lower diversity in memory CD8+ cells. Whereas memory cells differed, naive CXCR3-negative and CXCR3-positive cells shared similar TRBV-TRBJ usage.

As to this clonotype: Its antigen is unknown.

CDR1 is LGHNA and CDR2 is YSLEER in the germline V gene. The CDR3 sequence is 16 residues long. It was by 5' RACE with UMI labels that the TRB cDNA libraries were prepared. Reprocessing the 5' RACE reads, TCRdb reports a single entry for every CDR3 protein and omits DNA. The sample totals tens of thousands of distinct CDR3 sequences; its top ten clones hold 14% to 15%. The receptor comes from a human donor in good health. Some clones in this sample may be carry-over from other donors' samples. The rearrangement links TRBV4-3 to TRBJ2-6; the D call from TCRdb, TRBD2, cannot be confirmed without DNA. The sequenced sample consisted of memory CD8+ T cells from blood. CDR3 protein: CASSRGGDSGANVLTF.